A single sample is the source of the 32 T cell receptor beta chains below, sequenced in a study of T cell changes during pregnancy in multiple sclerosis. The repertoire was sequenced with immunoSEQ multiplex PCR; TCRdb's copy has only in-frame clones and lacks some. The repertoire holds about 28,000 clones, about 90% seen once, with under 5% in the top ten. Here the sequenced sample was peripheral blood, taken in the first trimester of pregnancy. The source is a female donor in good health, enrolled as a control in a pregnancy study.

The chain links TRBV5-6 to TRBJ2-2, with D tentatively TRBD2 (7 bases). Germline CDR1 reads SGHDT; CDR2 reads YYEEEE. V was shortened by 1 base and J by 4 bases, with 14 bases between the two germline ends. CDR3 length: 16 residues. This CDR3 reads CASSLRGGIGTGELFF. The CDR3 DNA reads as TGTGCCAGCAGCTTGAGGGGGGGTATTGGCACCGGGGAGCTGTTTTTT. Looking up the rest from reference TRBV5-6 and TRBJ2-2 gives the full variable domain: DAGVTQSPTHLIKTRGQQVTLRCSPKSGHDTVSWYQQALGQGPQFIFQYYEEEERQRGNFPDRFSGHQFPNYSSELNVNALLLGDSALYLCASSLRGGIGTGELFFGEGSRLTVL.

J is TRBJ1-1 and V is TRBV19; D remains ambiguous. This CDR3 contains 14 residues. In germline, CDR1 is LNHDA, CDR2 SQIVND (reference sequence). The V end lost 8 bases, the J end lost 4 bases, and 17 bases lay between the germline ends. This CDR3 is CASRVGSGGTEAFF. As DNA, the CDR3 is TGTGCCAGTCGCGTTGGGTCAGGAGGCACTGAAGCTTTCTTT.

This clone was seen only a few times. The CDR3 region is CASSGGASGTYEQYF. The CDR3 DNA reads TGTGCCAGCAGTGGAGGGGCTAGCGGTACCTACGAGCAGTACTTC. The V gene is TRBV2, the J gene TRBJ2-7; 7 bases map to TRBD2. Germline CDR1 is SNHLY and CDR2 is FYNNEI. This CDR3 region has 15 residues. The trim removed 4 bases at V and 2 bases at J, leaving 8 bases unmatched.

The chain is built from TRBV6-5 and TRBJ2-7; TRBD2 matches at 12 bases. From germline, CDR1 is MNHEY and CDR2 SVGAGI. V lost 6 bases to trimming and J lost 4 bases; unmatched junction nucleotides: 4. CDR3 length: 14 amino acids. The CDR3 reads CASRTLAGGYEQYF. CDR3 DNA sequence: TGTGCCAGCAGGACACTAGCGGGGGGATACGAGCAGTACTTC.

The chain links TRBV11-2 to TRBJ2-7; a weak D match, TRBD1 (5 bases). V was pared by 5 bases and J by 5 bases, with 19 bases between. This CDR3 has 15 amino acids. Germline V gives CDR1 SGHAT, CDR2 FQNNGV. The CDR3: CASSDRQIGRNEQYF. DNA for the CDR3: TGTGCCAGCAGCGACCGACAGATAGGCCGCAACGAGCAGTACTTC.

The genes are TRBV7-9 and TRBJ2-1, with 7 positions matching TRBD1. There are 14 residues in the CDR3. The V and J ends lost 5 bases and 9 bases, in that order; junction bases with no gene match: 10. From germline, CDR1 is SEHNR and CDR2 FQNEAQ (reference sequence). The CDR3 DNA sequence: TGTGCCAGCAGCCCTACCACAGGGGCAATTGAGCAGTTCTTC. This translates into CASSPTTGAIEQFF.

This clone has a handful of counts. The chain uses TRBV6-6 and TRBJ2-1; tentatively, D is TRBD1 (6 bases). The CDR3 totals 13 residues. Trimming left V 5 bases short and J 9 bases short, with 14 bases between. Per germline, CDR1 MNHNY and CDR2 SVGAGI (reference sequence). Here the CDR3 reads CASSLQGRGEQFF. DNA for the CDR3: TGTGCCAGCAGTCTACAGGGACGGGGTGAGCAGTTCTTC.

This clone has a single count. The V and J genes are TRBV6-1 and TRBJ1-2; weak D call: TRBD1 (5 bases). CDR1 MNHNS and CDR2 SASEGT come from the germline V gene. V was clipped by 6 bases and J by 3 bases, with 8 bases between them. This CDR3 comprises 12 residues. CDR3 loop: CASRGQDYGYTF. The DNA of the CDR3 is TGTGCCAGCAGGGGGCAAGACTATGGCTACACCTTC.

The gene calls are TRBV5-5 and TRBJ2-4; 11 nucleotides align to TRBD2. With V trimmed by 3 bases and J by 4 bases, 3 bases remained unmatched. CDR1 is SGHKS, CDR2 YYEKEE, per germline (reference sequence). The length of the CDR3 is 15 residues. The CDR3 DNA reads TGTGCCAGCAGCTCATTAGCGGGGGGGAAAAACATTCAGTACTTC. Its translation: CASSSLAGGKNIQYF.

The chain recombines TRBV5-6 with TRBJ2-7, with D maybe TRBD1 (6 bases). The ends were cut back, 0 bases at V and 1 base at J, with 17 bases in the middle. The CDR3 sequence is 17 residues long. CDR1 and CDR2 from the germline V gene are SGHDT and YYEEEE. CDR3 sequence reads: CASSLAKKAGTSYEQYF. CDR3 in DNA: TGTGCCAGCAGCTTGGCCAAGAAGGCAGGGACATCCTACGAGCAGTACTTC. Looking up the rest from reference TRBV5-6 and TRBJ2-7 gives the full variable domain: DAGVTQSPTHLIKTRGQQVTLRCSPKSGHDTVSWYQQALGQGPQFIFQYYEEEERQRGNFPDRFSGHQFPNYSSELNVNALLLGDSALYLCASSLAKKAGTSYEQYFGPGTRLTVT.

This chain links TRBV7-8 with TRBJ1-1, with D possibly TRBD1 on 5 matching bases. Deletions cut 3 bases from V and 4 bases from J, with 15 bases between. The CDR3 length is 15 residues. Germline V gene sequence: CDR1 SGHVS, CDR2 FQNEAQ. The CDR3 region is CASSFGPGLSTEAFF. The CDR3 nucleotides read TGTGCCAGCAGCTTCGGTCCGGGACTGAGCACTGAAGCTTTCTTT.

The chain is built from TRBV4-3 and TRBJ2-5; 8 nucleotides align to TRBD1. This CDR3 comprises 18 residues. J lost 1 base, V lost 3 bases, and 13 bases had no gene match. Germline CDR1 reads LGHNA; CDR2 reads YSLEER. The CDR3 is CASSQPLNGQGGQETQYF. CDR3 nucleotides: TGCGCCAGCAGCCAGCCATTGAACGGACAGGGCGGCCAAGAGACCCAGTACTTC.

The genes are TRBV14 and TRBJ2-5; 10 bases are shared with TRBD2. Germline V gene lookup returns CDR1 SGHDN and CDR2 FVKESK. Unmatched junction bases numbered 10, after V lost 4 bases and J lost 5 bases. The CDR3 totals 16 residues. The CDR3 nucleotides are TGTGCCAGCAGCCCCCGGGGAGCGGGGGGGCGGGAGACCCAGTACTTC. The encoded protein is CASSPRGAGGRETQYF. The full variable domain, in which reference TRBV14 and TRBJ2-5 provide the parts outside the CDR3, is EAGVTQFPSHSVIEKGQTVTLRCDPISGHDNLYWYRRVMGKEIKFLLHFVKESKQDESGMPNNRFLAERTGGTYSTLKVQPAELEDSGVYFCASSPRGAGGRETQYFGPGTRLLVL.

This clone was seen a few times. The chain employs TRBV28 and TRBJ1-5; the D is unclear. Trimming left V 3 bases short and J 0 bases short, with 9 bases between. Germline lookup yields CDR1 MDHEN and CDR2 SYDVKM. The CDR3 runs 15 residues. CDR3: CASSFSHNSNQPQHF. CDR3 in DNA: TGTGCCAGCAGTTTTTCTCACAATAGCAATCAGCCCCAGCATTTT. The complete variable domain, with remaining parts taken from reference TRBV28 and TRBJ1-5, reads DVKVTQSSRYLVKRTGEKVFLECVQDMDHENMFWYRQDPGLGLRLIYFSYDVKMKEKGDIPEGYSVSREKKERFSLILESASTNQTSMYLCASSFSHNSNQPQHFGDGTRLSIL.

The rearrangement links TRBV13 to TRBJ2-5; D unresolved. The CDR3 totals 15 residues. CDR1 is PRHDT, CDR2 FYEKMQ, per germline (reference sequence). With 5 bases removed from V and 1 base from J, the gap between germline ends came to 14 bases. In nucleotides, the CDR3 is TGTGCCAGCAGCCATACGAGAGCGATCCAAGAGACCCAGTACTTC. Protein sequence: CASSHTRAIQETQYF.

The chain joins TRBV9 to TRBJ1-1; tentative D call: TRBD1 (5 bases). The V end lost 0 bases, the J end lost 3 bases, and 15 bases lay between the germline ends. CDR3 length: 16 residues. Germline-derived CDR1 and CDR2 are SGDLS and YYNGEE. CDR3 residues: CASSVGGRSGDTEAFF. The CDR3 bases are TGTGCCAGCAGCGTAGGAGGTCGATCGGGGGACACTGAAGCTTTCTTT.

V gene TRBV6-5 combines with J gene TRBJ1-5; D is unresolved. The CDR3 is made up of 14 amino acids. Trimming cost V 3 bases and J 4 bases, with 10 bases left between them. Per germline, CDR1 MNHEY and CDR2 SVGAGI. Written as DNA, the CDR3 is TGTGCCAGCAGTTATGAGGGCATTAATCAGCCCCAGCATTTT. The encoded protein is CASSYEGINQPQHF.

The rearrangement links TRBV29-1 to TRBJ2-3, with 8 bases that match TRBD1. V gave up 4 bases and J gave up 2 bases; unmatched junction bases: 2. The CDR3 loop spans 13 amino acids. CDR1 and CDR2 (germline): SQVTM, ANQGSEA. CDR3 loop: CSVAGGVTDTQYF. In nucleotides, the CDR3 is TGCAGCGTTGCAGGGGGCGTCACAGATACGCAGTATTTT.

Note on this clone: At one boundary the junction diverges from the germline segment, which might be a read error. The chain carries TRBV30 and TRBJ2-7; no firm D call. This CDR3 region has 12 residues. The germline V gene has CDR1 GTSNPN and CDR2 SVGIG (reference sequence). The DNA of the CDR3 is TGTGCCTGGAGTGTACAAAGGTTCGAGCGGTACTTC. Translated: CAWSVQRFERYF.

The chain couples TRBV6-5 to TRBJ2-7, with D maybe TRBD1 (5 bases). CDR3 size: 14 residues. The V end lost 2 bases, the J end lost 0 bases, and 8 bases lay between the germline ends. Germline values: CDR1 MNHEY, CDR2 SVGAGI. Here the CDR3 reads CASSYARVSYEQYF. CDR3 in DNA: TGTGCCAGCAGTTACGCCAGGGTCTCCTACGAGCAGTACTTC.

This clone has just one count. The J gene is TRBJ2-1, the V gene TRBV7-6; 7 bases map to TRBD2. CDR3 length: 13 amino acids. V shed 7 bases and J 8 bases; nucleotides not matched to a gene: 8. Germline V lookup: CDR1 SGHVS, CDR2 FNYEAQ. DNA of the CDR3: TGTGCCAGCACCTCCTGGGGGAGGGATGAGCAGTTCTTC. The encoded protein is CASTSWGRDEQFF.

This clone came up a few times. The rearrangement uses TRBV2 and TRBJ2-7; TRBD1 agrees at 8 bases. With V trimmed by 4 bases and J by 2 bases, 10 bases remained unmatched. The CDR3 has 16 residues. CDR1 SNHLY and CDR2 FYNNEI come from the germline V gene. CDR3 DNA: TGTGCCAGCAGTGTGAAACGGGACAGGCCAGCCTACGAGCAGTACTTC. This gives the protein CASSVKRDRPAYEQYF. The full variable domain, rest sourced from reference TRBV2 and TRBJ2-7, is EPEVTQTPSHQVTQMGQEVILRCVPISNHLYFYWYRQILGQKVEFLVSFYNNEISEKSEIFDDQFSVERPDGSNFTLKIRSTKLEDSAMYFCASSVKRDRPAYEQYFGPGTRLTVT.

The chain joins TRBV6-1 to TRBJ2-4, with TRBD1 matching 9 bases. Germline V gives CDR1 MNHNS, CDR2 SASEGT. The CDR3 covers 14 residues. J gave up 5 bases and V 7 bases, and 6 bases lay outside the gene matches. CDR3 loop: CASNRGQGQNIQYF. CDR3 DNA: TGTGCCAGCAACCGGGGACAGGGACAAAACATTCAGTACTTC.

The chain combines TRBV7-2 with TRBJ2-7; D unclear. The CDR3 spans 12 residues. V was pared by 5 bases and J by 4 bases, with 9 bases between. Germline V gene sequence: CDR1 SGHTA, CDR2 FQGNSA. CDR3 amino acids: CASSSDHYEQYF. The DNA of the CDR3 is TGTGCCAGCAGCAGCGACCATTACGAGCAGTACTTC.

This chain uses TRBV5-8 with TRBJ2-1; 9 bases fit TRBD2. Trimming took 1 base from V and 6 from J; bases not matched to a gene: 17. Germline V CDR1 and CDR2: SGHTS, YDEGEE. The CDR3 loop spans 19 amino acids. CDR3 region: CASSLYRSSGRPVRNEQFF. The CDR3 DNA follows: TGTGCCAGCAGCTTGTATCGGTCCAGCGGGAGGCCGGTCCGCAATGAGCAGTTCTTC. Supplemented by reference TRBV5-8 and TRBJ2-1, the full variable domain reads EAGVTQSPTHLIKTRGQQATLRCSPISGHTSVYWYQQALGLGLQFLLWYDEGEERNRGNFPPRFSGRQFPNYSSELNVNALELEDSALYLCASSLYRSSGRPVRNEQFFGPGTRLTVL.

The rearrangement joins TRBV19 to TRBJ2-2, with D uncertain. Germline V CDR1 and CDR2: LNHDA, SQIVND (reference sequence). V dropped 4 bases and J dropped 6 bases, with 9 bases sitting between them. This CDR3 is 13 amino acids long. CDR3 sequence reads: CASSTNGPGELFF. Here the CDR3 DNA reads TGTGCCAGTAGTACCAATGGCCCCGGGGAGCTGTTTTTT. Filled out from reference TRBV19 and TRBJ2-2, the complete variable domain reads DGGITQSPKYLFRKEGQNVTLSCEQNLNHDAMYWYRQDPGQGLRLIYYSQIVNDFQKGDIAEGYSVSREKKESFPLTVTSAQKNPTAFYLCASSTNGPGELFFGEGSRLTVL.

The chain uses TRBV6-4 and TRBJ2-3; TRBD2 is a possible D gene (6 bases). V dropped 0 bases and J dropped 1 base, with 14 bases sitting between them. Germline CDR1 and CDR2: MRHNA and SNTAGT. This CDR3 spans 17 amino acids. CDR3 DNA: TGTGCCAGCAGTGACTCGACTACCTCGGGGGGCACAGATACGCAGTATTTT. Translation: CASSDSTTSGGTDTQYF.

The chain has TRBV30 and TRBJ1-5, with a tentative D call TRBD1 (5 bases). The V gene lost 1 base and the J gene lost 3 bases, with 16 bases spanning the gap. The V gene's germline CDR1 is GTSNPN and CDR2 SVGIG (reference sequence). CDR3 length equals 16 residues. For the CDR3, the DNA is TGTGCCTGGAGTGAGGAGACAGCTTCTTTCAATCAGCCCCAGCATTTT. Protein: CAWSEETASFNQPQHF.

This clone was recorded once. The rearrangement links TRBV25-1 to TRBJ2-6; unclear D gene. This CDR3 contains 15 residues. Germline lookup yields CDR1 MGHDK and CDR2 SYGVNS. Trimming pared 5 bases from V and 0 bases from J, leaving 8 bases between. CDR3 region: CASSLRSSGANVLTF. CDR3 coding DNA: TGTGCCAGCAGTCTGCGGTCCTCTGGGGCCAACGTCCTGACTTTC.

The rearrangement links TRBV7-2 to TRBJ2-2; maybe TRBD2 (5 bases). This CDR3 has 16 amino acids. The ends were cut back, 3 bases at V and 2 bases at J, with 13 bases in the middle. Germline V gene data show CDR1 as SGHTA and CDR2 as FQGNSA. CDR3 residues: CASSFQASSNTGELFF. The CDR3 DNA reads TGTGCCAGCAGCTTCCAGGCTAGCTCTAACACCGGGGAGCTGTTTTTT.

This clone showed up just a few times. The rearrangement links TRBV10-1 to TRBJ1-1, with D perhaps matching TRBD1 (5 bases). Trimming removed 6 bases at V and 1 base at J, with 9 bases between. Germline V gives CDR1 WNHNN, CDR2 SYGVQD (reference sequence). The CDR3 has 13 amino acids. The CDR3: CASSHGQNTEAFF. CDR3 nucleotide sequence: TGCGCCAGCAGCCACGGACAGAACACTGAAGCTTTCTTT.

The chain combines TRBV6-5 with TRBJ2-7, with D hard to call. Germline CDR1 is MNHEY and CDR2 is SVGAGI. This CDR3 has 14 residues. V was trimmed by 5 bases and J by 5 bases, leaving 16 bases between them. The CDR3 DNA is TGTGCCAGCAGTACAGCCAAATTCGGAAACGAGCAGTACTTC. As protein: CASSTAKFGNEQYF.